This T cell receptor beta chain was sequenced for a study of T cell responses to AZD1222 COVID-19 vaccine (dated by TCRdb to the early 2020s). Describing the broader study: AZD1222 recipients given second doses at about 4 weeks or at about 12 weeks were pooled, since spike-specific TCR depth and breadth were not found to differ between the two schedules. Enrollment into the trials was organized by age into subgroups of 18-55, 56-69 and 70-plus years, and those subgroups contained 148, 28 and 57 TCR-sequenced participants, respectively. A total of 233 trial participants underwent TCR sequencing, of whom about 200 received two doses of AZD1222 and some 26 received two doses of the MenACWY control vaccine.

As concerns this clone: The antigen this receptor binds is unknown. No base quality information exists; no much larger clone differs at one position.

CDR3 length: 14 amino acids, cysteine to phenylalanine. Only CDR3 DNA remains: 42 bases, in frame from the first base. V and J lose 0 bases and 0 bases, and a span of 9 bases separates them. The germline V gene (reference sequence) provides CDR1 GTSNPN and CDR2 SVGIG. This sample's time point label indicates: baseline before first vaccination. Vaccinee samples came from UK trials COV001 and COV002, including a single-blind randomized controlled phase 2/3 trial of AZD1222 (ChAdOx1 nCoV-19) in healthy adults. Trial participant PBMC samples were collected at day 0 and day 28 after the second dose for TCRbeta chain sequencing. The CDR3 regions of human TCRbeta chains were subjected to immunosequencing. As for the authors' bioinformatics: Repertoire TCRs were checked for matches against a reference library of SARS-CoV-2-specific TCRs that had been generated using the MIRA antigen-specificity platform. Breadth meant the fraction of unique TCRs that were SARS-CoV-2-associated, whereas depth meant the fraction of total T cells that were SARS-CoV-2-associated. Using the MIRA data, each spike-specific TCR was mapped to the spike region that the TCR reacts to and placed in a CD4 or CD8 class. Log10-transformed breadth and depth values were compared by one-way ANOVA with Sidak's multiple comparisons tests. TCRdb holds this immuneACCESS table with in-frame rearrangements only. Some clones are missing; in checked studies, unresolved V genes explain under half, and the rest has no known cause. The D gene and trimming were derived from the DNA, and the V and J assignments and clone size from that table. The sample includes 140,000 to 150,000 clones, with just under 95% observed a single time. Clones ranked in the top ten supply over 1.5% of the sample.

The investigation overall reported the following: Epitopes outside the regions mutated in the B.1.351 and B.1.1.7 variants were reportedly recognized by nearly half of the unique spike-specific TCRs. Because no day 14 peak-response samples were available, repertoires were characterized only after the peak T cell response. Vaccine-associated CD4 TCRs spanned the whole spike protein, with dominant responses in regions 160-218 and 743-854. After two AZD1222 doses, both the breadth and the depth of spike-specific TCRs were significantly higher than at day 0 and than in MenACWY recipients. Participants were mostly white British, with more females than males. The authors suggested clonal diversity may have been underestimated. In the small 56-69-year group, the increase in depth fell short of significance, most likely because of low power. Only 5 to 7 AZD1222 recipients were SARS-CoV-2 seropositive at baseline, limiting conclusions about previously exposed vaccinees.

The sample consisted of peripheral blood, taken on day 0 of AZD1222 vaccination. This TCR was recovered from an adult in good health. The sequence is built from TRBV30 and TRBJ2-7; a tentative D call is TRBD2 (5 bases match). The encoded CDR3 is CAWSVGLSSYEQYF. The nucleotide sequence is TGTGCCTGGAGTGTAGGACTGAGCTCCTACGAGCAGTACTTC.